This T cell receptor beta chain was recorded in a study of cytomegalovirus exposure and HLA in healthy donors. Study-wide findings and caveats: Analyzed later, association rates of TCRs varied across HLA loci, with DRB1 most and HLA-C fewest. In a later analysis, at a false discovery rate of 0.05, 17,000 or so TCR beta sequences matched HLA alleles.

As to this clone: Its target is unknown.

Primers for the PCR totalled 60 Vbeta and 13 Jbeta. Libraries were prepared by immunoSEQ multiplex PCR; TCRdb keeps only in-frame clonotypes and omits some of them. The table lists some 150,000 clones, over 60% of them singletons, with roughly 0.7% in the top ten. The CDR3 length is 14 residues. V lost 3 bases, J lost 11 bases, and 19 bases lay in between. Per the germline V gene, CDR1 is SNHLY and CDR2 is FYNNEI. This TCR derives from a male donor in good health and CMV-seronegative. Input material: PBMCs. V gene TRBV2 combines with J gene TRBJ2-5; TRBD2 might be the D (6 bases). The CDR3 is CASSEWAGSGEQYF. CDR3 sequence (DNA): TGTGCCAGCAGTGAGTGGGCGGGGTCGGGTGAGCAGTACTTC.